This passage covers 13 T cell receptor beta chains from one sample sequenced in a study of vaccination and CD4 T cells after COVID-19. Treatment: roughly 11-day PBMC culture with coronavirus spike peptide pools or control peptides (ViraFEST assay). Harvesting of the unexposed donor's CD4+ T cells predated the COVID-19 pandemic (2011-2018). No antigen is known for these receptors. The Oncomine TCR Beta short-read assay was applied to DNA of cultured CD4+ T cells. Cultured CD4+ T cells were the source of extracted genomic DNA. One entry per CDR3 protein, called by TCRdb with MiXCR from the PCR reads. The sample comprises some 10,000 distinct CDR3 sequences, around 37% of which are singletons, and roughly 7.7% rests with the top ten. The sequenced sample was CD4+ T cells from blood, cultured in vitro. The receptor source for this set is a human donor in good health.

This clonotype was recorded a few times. CDR3 sequence reads: CASSDARMNTEAFF. The CDR3 nucleotides read TGTGCCAGCAGTGACGCACGGATGAACACTGAAGCTTTCTTT. The chain uses TRBV6-1 and TRBJ1-1; D not certain. This CDR3 is 14 amino acids long. CDR1 is MNHNS, CDR2 SASEGT, per germline. V lost 3 bases to trimming and J lost 0 bases, with 8 bases between them.

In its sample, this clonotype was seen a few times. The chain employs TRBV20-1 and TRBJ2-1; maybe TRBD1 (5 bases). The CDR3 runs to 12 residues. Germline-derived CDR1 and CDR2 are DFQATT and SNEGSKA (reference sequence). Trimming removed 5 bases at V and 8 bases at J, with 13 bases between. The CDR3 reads CSAAGPADEQFF. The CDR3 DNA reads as TGCAGTGCTGCAGGGCCTGCGGATGAGCAGTTCTTC.

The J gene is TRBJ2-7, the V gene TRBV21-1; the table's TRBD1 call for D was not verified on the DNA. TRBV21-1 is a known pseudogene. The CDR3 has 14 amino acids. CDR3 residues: CASPPGTPNYEQYF. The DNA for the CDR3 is TGTGCCAGCCCCCCTGGGACACCTAACTACGAGCAGTACTTC.

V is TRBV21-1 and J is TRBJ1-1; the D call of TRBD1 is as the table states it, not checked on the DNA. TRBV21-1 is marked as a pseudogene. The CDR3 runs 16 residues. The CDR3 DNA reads TGTGCCAGCAGTCCTGTAGGCAGGGGAAGGAACACTGAAGCTTTCTTT. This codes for CASSPVGRGRNTEAFF.

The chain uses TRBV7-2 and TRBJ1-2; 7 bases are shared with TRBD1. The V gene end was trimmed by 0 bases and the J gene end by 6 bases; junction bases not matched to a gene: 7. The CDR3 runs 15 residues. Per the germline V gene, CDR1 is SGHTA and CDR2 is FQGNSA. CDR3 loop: CASSLAEGTGDGYTF. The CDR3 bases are TGTGCCAGCAGCTTAGCCGAGGGAACAGGGGATGGCTACACCTTC.

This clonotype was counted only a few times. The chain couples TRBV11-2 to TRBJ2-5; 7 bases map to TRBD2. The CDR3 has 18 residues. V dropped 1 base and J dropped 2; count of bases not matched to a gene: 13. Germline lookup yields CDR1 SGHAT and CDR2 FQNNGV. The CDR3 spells CASSLAPRGGSRQETQYF. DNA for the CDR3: TGTGCCAGCAGCTTAGCCCCCCGCGGCGGGAGCAGGCAAGAGACCCAGTACTTC. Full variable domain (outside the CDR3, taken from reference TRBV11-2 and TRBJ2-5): EAGVAQSPRYKIIEKRQSVAFWCNPISGHATLYWYQQILGQGPKLLIQFQNNGVVDDSQLPKDRFSAERLKGVDSTLKIQPAKLEDSAVYLCASSLAPRGGSRQETQYFGPGTRLLVL.

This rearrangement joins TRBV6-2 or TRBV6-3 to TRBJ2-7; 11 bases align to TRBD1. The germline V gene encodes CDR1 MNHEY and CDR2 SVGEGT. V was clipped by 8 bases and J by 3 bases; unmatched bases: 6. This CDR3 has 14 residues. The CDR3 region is CASFRGQGDYEQYF. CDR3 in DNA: TGTGCCAGCTTTCGGGGACAGGGGGACTACGAGCAGTACTTC.

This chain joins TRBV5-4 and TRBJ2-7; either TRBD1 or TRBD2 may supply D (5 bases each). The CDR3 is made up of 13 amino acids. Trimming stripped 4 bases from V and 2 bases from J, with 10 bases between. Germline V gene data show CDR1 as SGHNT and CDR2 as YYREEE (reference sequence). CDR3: CASSRDLAYEQYF. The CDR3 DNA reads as TGTGCCAGCAGCAGGGACCTAGCCTACGAGCAGTACTTC.

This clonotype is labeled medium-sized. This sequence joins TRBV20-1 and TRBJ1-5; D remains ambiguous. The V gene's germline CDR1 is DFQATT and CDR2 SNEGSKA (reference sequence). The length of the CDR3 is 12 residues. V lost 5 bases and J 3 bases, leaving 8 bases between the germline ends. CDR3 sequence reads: CSASQDNQPQHF. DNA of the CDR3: TGCAGTGCTTCCCAGGACAATCAGCCCCAGCATTTT.

CDR3 sequence reads: CASRGGTGTYEQYF. The CDR3 DNA follows: TGTGCCAGCAGGGGGGGGACTGGGACCTACGAGCAGTACTTC. This rearrangement joins TRBV27 to TRBJ2-7, with 7 bases aligning to TRBD2. Trimming removed 6 bases from V and 2 bases from J; junction bases left unmatched: 7. The length of the CDR3 is 14 residues. CDR1 is MNHEY, CDR2 SMNVEV, per germline (reference sequence).

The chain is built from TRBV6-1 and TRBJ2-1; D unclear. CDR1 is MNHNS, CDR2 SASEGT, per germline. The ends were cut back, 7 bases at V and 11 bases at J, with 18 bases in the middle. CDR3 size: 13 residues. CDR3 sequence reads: CASMGLGFLKQFF. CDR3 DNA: TGTGCCAGCATGGGTTTGGGGTTCTTGAAGCAGTTCTTC.

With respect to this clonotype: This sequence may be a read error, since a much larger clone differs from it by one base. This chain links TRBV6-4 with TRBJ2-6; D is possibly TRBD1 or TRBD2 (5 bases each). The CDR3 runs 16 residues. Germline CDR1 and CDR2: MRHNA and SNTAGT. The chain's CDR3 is CVSSVGGSAGANVLTF. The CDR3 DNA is TGTGTCAGCAGTGTTGGGGGTAGCGCTGGGGCCAACGTCCTGACTTTC.

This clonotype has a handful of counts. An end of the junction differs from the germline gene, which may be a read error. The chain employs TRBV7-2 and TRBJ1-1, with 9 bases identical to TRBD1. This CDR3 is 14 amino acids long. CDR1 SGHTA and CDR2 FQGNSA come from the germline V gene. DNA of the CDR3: TGTGCCAGCAGCCACGGGACAGGGAACTCTGAAGCTTTCTTT. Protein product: CASSHGTGNSEAFF.